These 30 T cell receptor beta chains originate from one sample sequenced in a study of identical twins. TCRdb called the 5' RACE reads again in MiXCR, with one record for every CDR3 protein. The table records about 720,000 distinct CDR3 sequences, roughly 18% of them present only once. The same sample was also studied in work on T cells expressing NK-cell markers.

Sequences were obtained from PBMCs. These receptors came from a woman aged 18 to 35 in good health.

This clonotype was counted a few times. CDR3 region: CASSFSGGYQETQYF. CDR3 nucleotide sequence: TGTGCCAGCAGTTTTTCGGGGGGCTACCAAGAGACCCAGTACTTC. The chain uses TRBV12-3 or TRBV12-4 and TRBJ2-5, with TRBD2 as a possible D gene (7 bases). The CDR3 has 15 amino acids. Trimming cost V 3 bases and J 0 bases, with 11 bases left between them.

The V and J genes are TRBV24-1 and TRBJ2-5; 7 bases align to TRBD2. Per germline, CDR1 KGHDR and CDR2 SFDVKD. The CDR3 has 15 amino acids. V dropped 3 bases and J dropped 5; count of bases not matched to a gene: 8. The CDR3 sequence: CATSDGAGEGETQYF. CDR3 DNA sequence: TGTGCCACCAGTGATGGCGCGGGGGAGGGCGAGACCCAGTACTTC.

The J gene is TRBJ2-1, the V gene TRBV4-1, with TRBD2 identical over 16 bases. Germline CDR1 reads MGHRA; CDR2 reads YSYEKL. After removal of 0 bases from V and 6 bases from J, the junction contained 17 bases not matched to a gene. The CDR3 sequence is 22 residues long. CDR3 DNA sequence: TGCGCCAGCAGCCAAGATCGGGGACTAGCGGGAGGGCCTCGAGGGAGGGGCAATGAGCAGTTCTTC. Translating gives CASSQDRGLAGGPRGRGNEQFF.

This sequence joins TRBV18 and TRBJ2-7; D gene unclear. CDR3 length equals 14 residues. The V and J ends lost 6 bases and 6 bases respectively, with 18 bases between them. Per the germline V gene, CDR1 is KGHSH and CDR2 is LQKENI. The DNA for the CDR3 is TGTGCCAGCTCTCTGGATTACACTACGGGCGAGCAGTACTTC. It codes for CASSLDYTTGEQYF.

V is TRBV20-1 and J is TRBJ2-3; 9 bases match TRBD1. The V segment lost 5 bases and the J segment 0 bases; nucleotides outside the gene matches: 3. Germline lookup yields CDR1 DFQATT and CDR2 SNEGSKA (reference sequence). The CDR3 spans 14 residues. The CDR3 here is CSAPGQGSTDTQYF. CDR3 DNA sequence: TGCAGTGCTCCTGGACAGGGGAGCACAGATACGCAGTATTTT.

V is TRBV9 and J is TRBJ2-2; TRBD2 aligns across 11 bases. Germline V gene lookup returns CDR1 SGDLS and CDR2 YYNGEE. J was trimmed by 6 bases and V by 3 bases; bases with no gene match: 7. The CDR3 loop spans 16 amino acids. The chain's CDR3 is CASSETLAGGPGELFF. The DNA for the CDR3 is TGTGCCAGCAGCGAGACCTTAGCGGGGGGGCCCGGGGAGCTGTTTTTT. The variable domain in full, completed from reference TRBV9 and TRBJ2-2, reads DSGVTQTPKHLITATGQRVTLRCSPRSGDLSVYWYQQSLDQGLQFLIQYYNGEERAKGNILERFSAQQFPDLHSELNLSSLELGDSALYFCASSETLAGGPGELFFGEGSRLTVL.

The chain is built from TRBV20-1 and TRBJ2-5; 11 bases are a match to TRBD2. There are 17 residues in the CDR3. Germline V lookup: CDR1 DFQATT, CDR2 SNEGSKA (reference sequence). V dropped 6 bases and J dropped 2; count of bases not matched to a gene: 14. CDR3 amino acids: CSAPRLAGSLFQETQYF. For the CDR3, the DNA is TGCAGTGCCCCTCGACTAGCGGGGAGCCTATTTCAAGAGACCCAGTACTTC.

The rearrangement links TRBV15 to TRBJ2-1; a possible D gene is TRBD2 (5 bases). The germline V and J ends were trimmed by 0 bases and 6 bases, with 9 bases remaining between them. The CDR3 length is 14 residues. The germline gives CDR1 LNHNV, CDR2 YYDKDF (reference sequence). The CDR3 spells CATSRDRTSNEQFF. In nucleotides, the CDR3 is TGTGCCACCAGCAGAGATAGGACTTCCAATGAGCAGTTCTTC. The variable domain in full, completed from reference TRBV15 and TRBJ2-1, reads DAMVIQNPRYQVTQFGKPVTLSCSQTLNHNVMYWYQQKSSQAPKLLFHYYDKDFNNEADTPDNFQSRRPNTSFCFLDIRSPGLGDTAMYLCATSRDRTSNEQFFGPGTRLTVL.

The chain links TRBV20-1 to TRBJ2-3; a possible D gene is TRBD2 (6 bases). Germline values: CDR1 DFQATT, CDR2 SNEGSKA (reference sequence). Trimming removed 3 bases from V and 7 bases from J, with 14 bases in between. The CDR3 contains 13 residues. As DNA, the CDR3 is TGCAGTGCTAGCGGACTAATCGACAATACGCAGTATTTT. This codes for CSASGLIDNTQYF.

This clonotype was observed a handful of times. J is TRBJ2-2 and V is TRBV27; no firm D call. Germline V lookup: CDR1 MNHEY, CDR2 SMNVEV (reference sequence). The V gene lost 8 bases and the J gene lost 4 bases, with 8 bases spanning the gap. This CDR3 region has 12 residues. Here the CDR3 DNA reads TGTGCCAGCTCTATTAGCACCGGGGAGCTGTTTTTT. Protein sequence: CASSISTGELFF.

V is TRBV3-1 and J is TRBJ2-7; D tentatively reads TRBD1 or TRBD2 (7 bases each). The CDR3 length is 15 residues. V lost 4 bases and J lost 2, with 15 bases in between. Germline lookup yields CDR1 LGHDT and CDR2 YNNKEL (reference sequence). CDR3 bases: TGTGCCAGCAGCCCCCGGGGGGACAGTCCCTACGAGCAGTACTTC. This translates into CASSPRGDSPYEQYF.

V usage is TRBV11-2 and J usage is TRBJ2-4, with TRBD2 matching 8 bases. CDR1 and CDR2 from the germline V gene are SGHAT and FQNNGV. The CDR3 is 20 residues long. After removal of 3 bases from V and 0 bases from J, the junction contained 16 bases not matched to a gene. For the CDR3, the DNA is TGTGCCAGCAGCTTCTTGGCTAGCGGGCAGACCAAGCTAGCCAAAAACATTCAGTACTTC. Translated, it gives CASSFLASGQTKLAKNIQYF.

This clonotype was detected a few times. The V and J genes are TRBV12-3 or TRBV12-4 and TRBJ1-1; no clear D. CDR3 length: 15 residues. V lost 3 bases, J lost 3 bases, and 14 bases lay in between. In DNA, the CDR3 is TGTGCCAGCAGTTTTATAAGGGCTCCGGACACTGAAGCTTTCTTT. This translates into CASSFIRAPDTEAFF.

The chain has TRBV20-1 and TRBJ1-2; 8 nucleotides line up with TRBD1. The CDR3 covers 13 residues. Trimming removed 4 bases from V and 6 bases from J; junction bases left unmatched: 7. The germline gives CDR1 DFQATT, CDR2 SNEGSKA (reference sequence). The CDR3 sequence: CSATGTGFDGYTF. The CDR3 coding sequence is TGCAGTGCTACCGGGACAGGCTTCGATGGCTACACCTTC.

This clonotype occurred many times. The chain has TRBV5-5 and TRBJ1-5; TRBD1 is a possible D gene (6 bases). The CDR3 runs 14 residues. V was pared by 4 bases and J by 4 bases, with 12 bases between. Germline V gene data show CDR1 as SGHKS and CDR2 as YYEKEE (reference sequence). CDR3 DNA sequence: TGTGCCAGCAGCGGACAGCCCTCTAATCAGCCCCAGCATTTT. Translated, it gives CASSGQPSNQPQHF. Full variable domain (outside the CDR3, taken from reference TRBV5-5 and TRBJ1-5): DAGVTQSPTHLIKTRGQQVTLRCSPISGHKSVSWYQQVLGQGPQFIFQYYEKEERGRGNFPDRFSARQFPNYSSELNVNALLLGDSALYLCASSGQPSNQPQHFGDGTRLSIL.

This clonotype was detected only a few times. The CDR3 nucleotides are TGTGCCAGCAGTTACGGGGTACCCTATGGCTACACCTTC. Translation: CASSYGVPYGYTF. The gene calls are TRBV6-5 and TRBJ1-2, with D unclear. V lost 2 bases and J 4 bases, leaving 8 bases between the germline ends. This CDR3 spans 13 amino acids. Germline assignment: CDR1 MNHEY and CDR2 SVGAGI.

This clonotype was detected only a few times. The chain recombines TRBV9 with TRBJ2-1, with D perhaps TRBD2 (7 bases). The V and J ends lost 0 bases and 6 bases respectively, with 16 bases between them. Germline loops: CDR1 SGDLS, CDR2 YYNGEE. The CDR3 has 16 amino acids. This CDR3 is CASSVGVGGGLNEQFF. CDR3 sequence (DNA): TGTGCCAGCAGCGTAGGGGTAGGCGGGGGCCTCAATGAGCAGTTCTTC.

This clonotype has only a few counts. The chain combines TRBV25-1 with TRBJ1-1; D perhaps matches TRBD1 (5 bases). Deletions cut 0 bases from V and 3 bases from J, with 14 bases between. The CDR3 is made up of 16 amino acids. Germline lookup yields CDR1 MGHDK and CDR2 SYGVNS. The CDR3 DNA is TGTGCCAGCAGTGAATATCATCGGGGGTCGGACACTGAAGCTTTCTTT. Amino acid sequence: CASSEYHRGSDTEAFF.

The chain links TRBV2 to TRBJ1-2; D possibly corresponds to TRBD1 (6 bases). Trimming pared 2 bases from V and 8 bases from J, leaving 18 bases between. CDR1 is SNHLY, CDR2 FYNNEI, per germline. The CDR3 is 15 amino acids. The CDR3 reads CASSERDTQLGGYTF. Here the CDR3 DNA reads TGTGCCAGCAGTGAAAGGGACACTCAACTCGGGGGCTACACCTTC.

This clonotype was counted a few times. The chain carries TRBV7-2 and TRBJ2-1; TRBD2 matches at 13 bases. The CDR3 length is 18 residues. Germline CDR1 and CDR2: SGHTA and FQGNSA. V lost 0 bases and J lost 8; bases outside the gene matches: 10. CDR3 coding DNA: TGTGCCAGCAGCTTAGCCTTACTAGCGGGGGGGCCAATGGATGAGCAGTTCTTC. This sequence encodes CASSLALLAGGPMDEQFF.

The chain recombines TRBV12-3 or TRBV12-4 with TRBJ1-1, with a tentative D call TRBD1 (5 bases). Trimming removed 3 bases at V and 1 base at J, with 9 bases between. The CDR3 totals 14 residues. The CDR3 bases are TGTGCCAGCAGTTTCTCGGACACGAACACTGAAGCTTTCTTT. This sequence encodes CASSFSDTNTEAFF.

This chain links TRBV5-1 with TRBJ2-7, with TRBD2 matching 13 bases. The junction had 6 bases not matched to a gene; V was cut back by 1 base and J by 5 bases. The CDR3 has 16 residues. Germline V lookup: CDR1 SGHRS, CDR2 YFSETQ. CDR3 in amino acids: CASSLTSGRAPNEQYF. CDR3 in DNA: TGCGCCAGCAGCTTGACTAGCGGGAGGGCCCCGAACGAGCAGTACTTC.

The CDR3 DNA reads TGCAGCGCCCGAACCTCACGGGAGACCCAGTACTTC. Amino acids: CSARTSRETQYF. The V and J genes are TRBV29-1 and TRBJ2-5, with D unclear. CDR1 is SQVTM, CDR2 ANQGSEA, per germline. The V end was cut by 7 bases, the J end by 5 bases, with 14 bases between. The CDR3 is made up of 12 amino acids. Variable domain in full (rest from reference TRBV29-1 and TRBJ2-5): SAVISQKPSRDICQRGTSLTIQCQVDSQVTMMFWYRQQPGQSLTLIATANQGSEATYESGFVIDKFPISRPNLTFSTLTVSNMSPEDSSIYLCSARTSRETQYFGPGTRLLVL.

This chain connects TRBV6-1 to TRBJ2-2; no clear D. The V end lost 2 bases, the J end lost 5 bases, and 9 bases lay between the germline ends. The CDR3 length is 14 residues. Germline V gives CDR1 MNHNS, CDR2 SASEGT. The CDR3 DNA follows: TGTGCCAGCAGTGAACCGGCTAGGACCGGGGAGCTGTTTTTT. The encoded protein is CASSEPARTGELFF.

The CDR3 loop is CSVALFSGNTIYF. The CDR3 nucleotides are TGCAGCGTTGCACTGTTCTCTGGAAACACCATATATTTT. The chain joins TRBV29-1 to TRBJ1-3; no definite D call. From germline, CDR1 is SQVTM and CDR2 ANQGSEA. Trimming took off 4 bases at V and 0 bases at J, with 7 bases between the two ends. CDR3 length: 13 residues.

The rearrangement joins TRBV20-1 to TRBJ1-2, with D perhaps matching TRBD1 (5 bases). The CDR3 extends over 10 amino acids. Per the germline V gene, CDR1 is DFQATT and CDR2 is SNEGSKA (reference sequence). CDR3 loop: CGVQGYGYTF. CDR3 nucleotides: TGCGGAGTGCAGGGTTATGGCTACACCTTC.

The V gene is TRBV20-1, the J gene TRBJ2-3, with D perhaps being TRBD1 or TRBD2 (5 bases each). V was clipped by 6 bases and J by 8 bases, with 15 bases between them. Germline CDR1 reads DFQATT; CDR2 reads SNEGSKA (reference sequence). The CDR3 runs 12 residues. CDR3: CSAVYRGGTQYF. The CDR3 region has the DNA TGCAGTGCCGTGTACCGGGGCGGTACGCAGTATTTT.

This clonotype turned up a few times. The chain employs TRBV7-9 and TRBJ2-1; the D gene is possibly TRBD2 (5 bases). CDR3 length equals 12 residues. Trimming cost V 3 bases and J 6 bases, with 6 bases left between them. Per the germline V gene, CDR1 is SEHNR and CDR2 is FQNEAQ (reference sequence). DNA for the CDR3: TGTGCCAGCAGCTTGAGGGCCAATGAGCAGTTCTTC. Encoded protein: CASSLRANEQFF.

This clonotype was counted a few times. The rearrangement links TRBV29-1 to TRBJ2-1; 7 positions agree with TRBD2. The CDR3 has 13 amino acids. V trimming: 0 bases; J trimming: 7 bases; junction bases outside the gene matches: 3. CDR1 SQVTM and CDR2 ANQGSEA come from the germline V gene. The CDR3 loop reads CSVEEVAGNEQFF. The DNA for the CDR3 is TGCAGCGTTGAAGAGGTAGCGGGTAATGAGCAGTTCTTC.

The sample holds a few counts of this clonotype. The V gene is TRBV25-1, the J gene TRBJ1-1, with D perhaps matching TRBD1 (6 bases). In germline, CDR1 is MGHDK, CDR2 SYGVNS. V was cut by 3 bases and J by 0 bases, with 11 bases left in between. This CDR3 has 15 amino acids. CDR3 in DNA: TGTGCCAGCAGTGACGAACAGGGCTTGAACACTGAAGCTTTCTTT. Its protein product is CASSDEQGLNTEAFF.